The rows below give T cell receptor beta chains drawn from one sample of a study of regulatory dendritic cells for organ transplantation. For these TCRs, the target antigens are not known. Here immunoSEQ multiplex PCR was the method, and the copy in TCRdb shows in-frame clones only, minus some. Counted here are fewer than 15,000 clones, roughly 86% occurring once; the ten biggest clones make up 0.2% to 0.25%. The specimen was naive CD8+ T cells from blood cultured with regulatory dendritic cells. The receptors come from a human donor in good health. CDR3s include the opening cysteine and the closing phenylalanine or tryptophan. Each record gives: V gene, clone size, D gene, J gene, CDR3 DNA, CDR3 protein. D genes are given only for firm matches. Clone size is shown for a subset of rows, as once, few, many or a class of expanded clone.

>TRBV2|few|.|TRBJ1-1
TGTGCCAGCATAGTACGGGACGAAGCTTTCTTT
CASIVRDEAFF
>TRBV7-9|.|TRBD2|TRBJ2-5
TGTGCCAGCAGCTTAGCGACTAGCGGGGGGGCCCTACGAAAGACCCAGTACTTC
CASSLATSGGALRKTQYF
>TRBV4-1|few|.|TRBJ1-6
TGCGCCAGCAGCCAAGCGTCCGGCAGAGATAATTCACCCCTCCACTTT
CASSQASGRDNSPLHF
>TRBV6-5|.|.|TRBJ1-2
TGTGCCAGCAGTTTTTTCGAGAACTATGGCTACACCTTC
CASSFFENYGYTF
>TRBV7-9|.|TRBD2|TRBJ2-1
TGTGCCAGCAGCTTTAAAAGTTCAGGGACTAGCGCTACGAATGAGCAGTTCTTC
CASSFKSSGTSATNEQFF
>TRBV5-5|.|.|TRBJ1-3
TGTGCCAGCAGCCAGGGAAACACCATATATTTT
CASSQGNTIYF
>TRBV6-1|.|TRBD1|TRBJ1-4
TGTGCCAGCAGTGAAGGGGTCGGGAACAGGGGAACGGAAAAACTGTTTTTT
CASSEGVGNRGTEKLFF
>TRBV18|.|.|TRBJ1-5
TGTGCCAGCTCCCCTCGGGGTTATAGCAATCAGCCCCAGCATTTT
CASSPRGYSNQPQHF
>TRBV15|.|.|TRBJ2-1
TGTGCCACCAGCAGAGATCGGGCGGTAGAGCAGTTCTTC
CATSRDRAVEQFF
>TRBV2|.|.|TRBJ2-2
TGTGCCACCATGATGGGGACGACTGGTCTCCGGGGGGCAAATCCCGGGGAGCTGTTTTTT
CATMMGTTGLRGANPGELFF
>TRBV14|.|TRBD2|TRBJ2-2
TGTGCCAGCAGCCTAGCGGGTGACGCCGGGGAGCTGTTTTTT
CASSLAGDAGELFF
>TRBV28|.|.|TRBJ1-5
TGTGCCAGCAGTTGGCTTAGTTTAAGCAATCAGCCCCAGCATTTT
CASSWLSLSNQPQHF
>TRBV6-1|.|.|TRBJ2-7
TGTGCCAGCAGTGAAGAGGGACTTGCCACCTACGAGCAGTACTTC
CASSEEGLATYEQYF
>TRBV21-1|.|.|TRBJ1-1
TGTGCCAGCAGCAAAGAGGTAACAGGGGCCACTGAAGCTTTCTTT
CASSKEVTGATEAFF
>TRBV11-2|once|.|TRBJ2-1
TGTGCCAGCAGCCCACGAGAAGGGGCCTACAATGAGCAGTTCTTC
CASSPREGAYNEQFF
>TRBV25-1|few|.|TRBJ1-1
TGTGCCAGCAGTGAATTTCCCCCGAACACTGAAGCTTTCTTT
CASSEFPPNTEAFF
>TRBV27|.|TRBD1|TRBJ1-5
TGTGCCAGCAGGCCAGGGGGAGTATATCAGCCCCAGCATTTT
CASRPGGVYQPQHF
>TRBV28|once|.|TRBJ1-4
TGTGCCAGCAGCCTTATTGGGGCAGGGGCTGGACTGTTTTTT
CASSLIGAGAGLFF
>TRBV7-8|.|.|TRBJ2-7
TGTGCCAGCAGCTATGACCAGTTGGAGCAGTACTTC
CASSYDQLEQYF
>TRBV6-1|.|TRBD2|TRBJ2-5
TGTGCCAGCACCAAGACTAGCAGGGAGACCCAGTACTTC
CASTKTSRETQYF
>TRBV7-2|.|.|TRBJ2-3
TGTGCCAGCAGCCCAACGGGACTTAACCCAGATACGCAGTATTTT
CASSPTGLNPDTQYF
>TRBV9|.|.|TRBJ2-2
TGTGCCAGCAGCGTAGCTCGTCGAGCTGGAGGCACCGGGGAGCTGTTTTTT
CASSVARRAGGTGELFF
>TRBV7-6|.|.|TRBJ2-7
TGTGCCAGCAGCCCAAGGGTCGCCTACGAGCAGTACTTC
CASSPRVAYEQYF
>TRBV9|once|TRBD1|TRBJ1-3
TGTGCCGGGGACAGGGCGAACTCTGGAAACACCATATATTTT
CAGDRANSGNTIYF
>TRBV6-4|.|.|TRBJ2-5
TGTGCCAGCAGTGAACGAACGGGAGAGACCCAGTACTTC
CASSERTGETQYF
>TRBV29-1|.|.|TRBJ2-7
TGCAGCGTTACTAGAGCCTACGAGCAGTACTTC
CSVTRAYEQYF
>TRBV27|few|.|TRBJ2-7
TGTGCCAGCAGTTCCAGCTACGAGCAGTACTTC
CASSSSYEQYF
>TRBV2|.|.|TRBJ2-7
TGTGCCAGCAGTGAAGTGGCCTACGAGCAGTACTTC
CASSEVAYEQYF
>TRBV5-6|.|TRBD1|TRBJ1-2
TGTGCCAGCAGCCAAATGAACAGGGGGTACTATGGCTACACCTTC
CASSQMNRGYYGYTF
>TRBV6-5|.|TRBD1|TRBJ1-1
TGTGCCAGCAGTTATCAGGGGGGCTGGGGAGCTTTCTTT
CASSYQGGWGAFF
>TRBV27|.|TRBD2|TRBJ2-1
TGTGCCAGCAGTCGGACTAGCGGGGGGGAGGGTGAGCAGTTCTTC
CASSRTSGGEGEQFF
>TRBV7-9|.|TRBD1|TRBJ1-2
TGTGCCAGCAGCTTAGGGACAGGGAACGGCTACACCTTC
CASSLGTGNGYTF
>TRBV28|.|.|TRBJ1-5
TGTGCCAGCAGTTTTACACTGGTGGGCCAGCCCCAGCATTTT
CASSFTLVGQPQHF
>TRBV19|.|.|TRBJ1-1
TGTGCCACGACGAGGCCCCAGCTGAACACTGAAGCTTTCTTT
CATTRPQLNTEAFF
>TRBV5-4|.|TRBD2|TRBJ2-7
TGTGCCAGCAGCTTGTGGGCTAGCGGGAGCCACGAGCAGTACTTC
CASSLWASGSHEQYF
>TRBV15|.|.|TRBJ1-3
TGTGCCACCAGCAGACGGTCGGGAGGAAACACCATATATTTT
CATSRRSGGNTIYF
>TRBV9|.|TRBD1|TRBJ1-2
TGTGCCAGCAGCGCCCGGGACAGGGGAGGCTACACCTTC
CASSARDRGGYTF
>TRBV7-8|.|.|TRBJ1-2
TGTGCCAGCAGCTTAGGGGACGCTGGCTACACCTTC
CASSLGDAGYTF
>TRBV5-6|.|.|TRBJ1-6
TGTGCCAGCAGCTTGGGACCGAACGCACCCCTCCACTTT
CASSLGPNAPLHF
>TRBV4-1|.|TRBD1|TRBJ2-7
TGCGCCAGCAGCCAAGGACCTGACAGGGACTACGAGCAGTACTTC
CASSQGPDRDYEQYF
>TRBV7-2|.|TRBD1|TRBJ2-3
TGTGCCAGCAGCTCCGAGGGACAGGGGGCAGGAGATACGCAGTATTTT
CASSSEGQGAGDTQYF
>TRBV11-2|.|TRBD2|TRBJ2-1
TGTGCCAGCAGCCCGGGGGGTGCGATTGAGCAGTTCTTC
CASSPGGAIEQFF
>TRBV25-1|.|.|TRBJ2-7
TGTGCCAGCAGCCGGGACCTCGCCTACGAGCAGTACTTC
CASSRDLAYEQYF
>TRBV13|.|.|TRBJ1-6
TGTGCCAGCAGCTTAGGCATTTCAGGCCATAATTTACCCCTCCCCTTT
CASSLGISGHNLPLPF
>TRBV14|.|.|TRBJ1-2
TGTGCCAGCAGAGGGAAAGGTCTGGGCGTCTATGGCTACACCTTC
CASRGKGLGVYGYTF
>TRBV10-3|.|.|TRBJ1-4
TGTGCCATCAGTGAGTCGTTTACCACGGCTGGAACTAATGAAAAACTGTTTTTT
CAISESFTTAGTNEKLFF
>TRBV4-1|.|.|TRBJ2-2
TGCGCCAGCAGCCAAGGGCTGGGGTCCGGGGAGCTGTTTTTT
CASSQGLGSGELFF
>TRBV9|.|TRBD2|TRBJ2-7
TGTGCCAGCAGCGTAGGCCTAGCGGGATTGGGCGAGCAGTACTTC
CASSVGLAGLGEQYF
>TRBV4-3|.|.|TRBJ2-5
TGCGCCAGCAAGGCCTCTCCCGGAGTCGGGGAGACCCAGTACTTC
CASKASPGVGETQYF
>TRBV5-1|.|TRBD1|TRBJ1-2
TGCGCCAGCAGGTCCCTGACAGGGCTCGAAGGCTACACCTTC
CASRSLTGLEGYTF
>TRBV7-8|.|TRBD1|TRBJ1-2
TGTGCCAGCAGCTCCGCGGACAGGGGGCTTATCTATGGCTACACCTTC
CASSSADRGLIYGYTF
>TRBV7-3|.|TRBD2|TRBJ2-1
TGTGCCAGCAGCCCCGGGACTAGCGGTACCTACAATGAGCAGTTCTTC
CASSPGTSGTYNEQFF
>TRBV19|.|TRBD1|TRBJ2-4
TGTGCCAGTAGTTCAAGACAGGGCCTAGCCAAAAACATTCAGTACTTC
CASSSRQGLAKNIQYF
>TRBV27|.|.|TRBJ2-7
TGTGCCAGCAGGACAGGACAAATACCGTACGAGCAGTACTTC
CASRTGQIPYEQYF
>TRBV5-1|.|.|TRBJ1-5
TGCGCCAGCAGCTTGTATGCAGGTCATAGCAATCAGCCCCAGCATTTT
CASSLYAGHSNQPQHF
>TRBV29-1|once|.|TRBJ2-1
TGCAGCGTTGAAGAGGCCAATCTGGGTTATGAGCAGTTCTTC
CSVEEANLGYEQFF
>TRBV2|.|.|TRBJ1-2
TGTGCCAGCAGTGAAGTTAGTTTTTGGGGCTACACCTTC
CASSEVSFWGYTF
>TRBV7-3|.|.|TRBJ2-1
TGTGCCAGCAGCTTAACTAGTTACAATGAGCAGTTCTTC
CASSLTSYNEQFF
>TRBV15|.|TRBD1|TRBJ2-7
TGTGCCACCAGCACGAGAGTCGCACAGGGGCACGAGCAGTACTTC
CATSTRVAQGHEQYF